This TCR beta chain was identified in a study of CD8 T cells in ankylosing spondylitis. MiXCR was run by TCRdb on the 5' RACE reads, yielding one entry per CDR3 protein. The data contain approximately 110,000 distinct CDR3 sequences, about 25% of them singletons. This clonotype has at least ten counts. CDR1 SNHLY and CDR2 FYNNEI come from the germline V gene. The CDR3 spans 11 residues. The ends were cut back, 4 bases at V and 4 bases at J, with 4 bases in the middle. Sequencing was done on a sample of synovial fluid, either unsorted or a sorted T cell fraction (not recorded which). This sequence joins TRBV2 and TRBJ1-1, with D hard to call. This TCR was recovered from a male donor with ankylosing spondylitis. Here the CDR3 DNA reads TGTGCCAGCAGTGTTCGCACTGAAGCTTTCTTT. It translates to CASSVRTEAFF.